Listed below are T cell receptor beta chains from one sample, sequenced in a study of blood T cell repertoires in COVID-19. Clones were read by immunoSEQ multiplex PCR, and TCRdb kept only the in-frame ones, dropping some. The data hold more than 95,000 clones, with nearly 85% observed a single time. Sequenced: peripheral blood. These receptor sequences come from a human donor in a cohort sampled during active or convalescent COVID-19. The CDR3 runs from the conserved cysteine through the conserved F or W. Each record gives: clone size, V gene, D gene, J gene, CDR3 protein, CDR3 DNA. D genes are given only for firm matches. A row's size may be missing; if present it is once, few, many or a size class.

.	TRBV9	TRBD1	TRBJ1-4	CASSRLGTGDEKLFF	TGTGCCAGCAGCAGACTCGGGACAGGAGATGAAAAACTGTTTTTT
medium-sized	TRBV18	TRBD1	TRBJ1-6	CASSPQGGDRTYNSPLHF	TGTGCCAGCTCACCGCAGGGGGGGGACAGGACCTATAATTCACCCCTCCACTTT
.	TRBV6-5	.	TRBJ1-2	CASSSPGDYGYTF	TGTGCCAGCAGTTCTCCAGGGGACTATGGCTACACCTTC
.	TRBV19	TRBD1	TRBJ1-6	CASSPDREFDSPLHF	TGTGCCAGTAGCCCGGACAGGGAGTTTGATTCACCCCTCCACTTT
.	TRBV6-5	.	TRBJ1-2	CASSNLQGSGYTF	TGTGCCAGCAGCAATCTCCAGGGCTCCGGCTACACCTTC
.	TRBV24-1	TRBD1	TRBJ2-3	CATSDPGQGNPDTQYF	TGTGCCACCAGTGACCCGGGACAGGGAAATCCAGATACGCAGTATTTT
.	TRBV2	TRBD2	TRBJ2-7	CASRGLAGAYEQYF	TGTGCCAGCAGGGGACTAGCGGGGGCCTACGAGCAGTACTTC
.	TRBV7-3	.	TRBJ2-1	CASSITTGTYNEQFF	TGTGCCAGCAGCATAACGACAGGTACCTACAATGAGCAGTTCTTC
.	TRBV5-8	.	TRBJ2-3	CASSLRGTDTQYF	TGTGCCAGCAGCTTGCGAGGCACAGATACGCAGTATTTT
.	TRBV7-3	TRBD2	TRBJ2-2	CASSAGLAVPWELFF	TGTGCCAGCAGCGCGGGACTAGCGGTTCCTTGGGAGCTGTTTTTT
.	TRBV10-3	.	TRBJ2-2	CAIRRDLNTGELFF	TGTGCCATCAGGAGGGACTTGAACACCGGGGAGCTGTTTTTT
.	TRBV3-1/TRBV3-2	TRBD2	TRBJ2-5	CASSQALAGGETQYF	TGTGCCAGCAGCCAAGCCCTAGCGGGGGGGGAGACCCAGTACTTC
.	TRBV4-2	.	TRBJ2-1	CASSQEGRGRVYNEQFF	TGTGCCAGCAGCCAAGAGGGTCGAGGCAGGGTATACAATGAGCAGTTCTTC
few	TRBV4-1	.	TRBJ2-3	CASSQGNPGDTQYF	TGCGCCAGCAGCCAAGGGAATCCGGGAGATACGCAGTATTTT
.	TRBV6-5	.	TRBJ1-2	CASGRVNYGYTF	TGTGCCAGCGGGAGGGTGAACTATGGCTACACCTTC
.	TRBV19	TRBD1	TRBJ2-7	CASSLKLGTGSSYEQYF	TGTGCCAGTAGTCTAAAGTTAGGGACAGGGAGTTCCTACGAGCAGTACTTC
few	TRBV30	TRBD2	TRBJ2-7	CAWRTSGTREQYF	TGTGCCTGGAGGACTAGCGGGACTCGGGAGCAGTACTTC
.	TRBV30	.	TRBJ1-2	CAWTLNEDYGYTF	TGTGCCTGGACCCTCAATGAGGACTATGGCTACACCTTC
.	TRBV12-3/TRBV12-4	TRBD1	TRBJ1-2	CATTTDRNYGYTF	TGTGCCACCACGACGGACAGGAACTATGGCTACACCTTC
few	TRBV5-6	TRBD2	TRBJ2-3	CASSLGLASSTDTQYF	TGTGCCAGCAGCTTGGGACTAGCATCTAGCACAGATACGCAGTATTTT
.	TRBV5-5	.	TRBJ2-5	CASNLRGGATQETQYF	TGTGCCAGCAACCTGAGAGGCGGGGCGACCCAAGAGACCCAGTACTTC
.	TRBV5-1	TRBD1	TRBJ2-7	CASSWAPGQGTHEQYF	TGCGCCAGCAGCTGGGCGCCGGGACAGGGGACCCACGAGCAGTACTTC
once	TRBV15	.	TRBJ2-4	CATSTGHPFSAKNIQYF	TGTGCCACCAGCACGGGACATCCTTTTAGTGCCAAAAACATTCAGTACTTC
.	TRBV6-5	.	TRBJ2-3	CASTSQRPTDTQYF	TGTGCCAGCACCAGCCAGCGGCCCACAGATACGCAGTATTTT